This paragraph reports one T cell receptor beta chain. The length of the CDR3 is 14 residues. Per the germline V gene, CDR1 is MDHEN and CDR2 is SYDVKM. Trimming stripped 5 bases from V and 4 bases from J, with 14 bases between. Donors showed nominal health when sampled, although they likely had unrecorded immune exposures. It was with 60 Vbeta and 13 Jbeta primers that the PCR ran. TCRdb's table, derived via immunoSEQ multiplex PCR, lists solely in-frame clones and lacks some. This listing includes 55,000 to 80,000 clones. This sample was taken from a study of cytomegalovirus exposure and HLA in healthy donors.

What was sequenced was PBMCs. V and J are TRBV28 and TRBJ1-1; no reliable D call. The receptor's source is a man aged 40-49 years in good health and CMV-seronegative. CDR3 loop: CASSPRTRGTEAFF. The CDR3 coding sequence is TGTGCCAGCAGTCCCCGGACCCGGGGCACTGAAGCTTTCTTT.